What follows are 27 T cell receptor beta chains derived from one specimen sequenced in a study of Graves' ophthalmopathy and Graves' hyperthyroidism. Amplification targeted the TCR beta CDR3 regions, with RNA transcripts as the source material. HTBI-primed RT-PCR formed the first round, and a multiplex PCR formed the second. TCRdb independently ran MiXCR on the multiplex PCR reads; one entry per CDR3 protein. The sample shows 650,000 to 900,000 distinct CDR3 sequences, around 40% of them seen only once. The sequencing sample was made of peripheral blood. The receptors were gathered from an adult man with Graves' ophthalmopathy.

This clonotype came up a few times. This rearrangement joins TRBV20-1 to TRBJ2-7; D remains ambiguous. Trimming stripped 5 bases from V and 0 bases from J, with 8 bases between. Per the germline V gene, CDR1 is DFQATT and CDR2 is SNEGSKA (reference sequence). The CDR3 extends over 12 amino acids. The CDR3 DNA follows: TGCAGTGCTGGCGGTTTCTCCTACGAGCAGTACTTC. Its protein is CSAGGFSYEQYF.

This clonotype was observed a few times. The chain couples TRBV20-1 to TRBJ2-7; D uncertain. The CDR3 consists of 14 residues. V lost 0 bases and J 2 bases, leaving 11 bases between the germline ends. Germline assignment: CDR1 DFQATT and CDR2 SNEGSKA (reference sequence). The CDR3 is CSARDRNLAYEQYF. CDR3 DNA: TGCAGTGCTAGAGATCGGAACCTGGCCTACGAGCAGTACTTC.

A remark on this clonotype: A junction end diverges from the germline sequence, so it may reflect a read error. J is TRBJ2-7 and V is TRBV2; D ambiguous. Germline CDR1 SNHLY, CDR2 FYNNEI. CDR3 length: 13 residues. The CDR3, as DNA: TGTGCCAGCAGTAAAGCCTTGCTTAGCGAGCAGTACTTC. Amino acids: CASSKALLSEQYF.

This clonotype was found many times. J is TRBJ1-4 and V is TRBV7-2; D perhaps matches TRBD1 (5 bases). V was trimmed by 4 bases and J by 11 bases, leaving 20 bases between them. Germline-derived CDR1 and CDR2 are SGHTA and FQGNSA. This CDR3 region has 15 residues. The CDR3 DNA is TGTGCCAGCAGCTCCGGGGGTGGAGGCGGGATGAAACTGTTTTTT. Translating it yields CASSSGGGGGMKLFF.

This clonotype showed up just a few times. The chain carries TRBV13 and TRBJ2-2; the D gene is possibly TRBD1 (6 bases). The CDR3 has 16 amino acids. The V and J ends lost 6 bases and 0 bases respectively, with 14 bases between them. Per germline, CDR1 PRHDT and CDR2 FYEKMQ (reference sequence). The CDR3 loop is CASSYIGTTNTGELFF. The DNA for the CDR3 is TGTGCCAGCAGTTACATTGGGACAACGAACACCGGGGAGCTGTTTTTT.

As for this clonotype: Compared with germline, one end of the junction differs, possibly owing to a read error. The chain joins TRBV10-3 to TRBJ1-1, with D unresolved. This CDR3 comprises 14 residues. Looked up from germline, CDR1 is ENHRY and CDR2 is SYGVKD. Here the CDR3 reads CASSYLRELPEAFF. Written as DNA, the CDR3 is TGTGCCAGCAGTTACTTGAGGGAATTGCCTGAAGCTTTCTTT.

Written as DNA, the CDR3 is TGTGCCAGCAGCCTAAGTAGGTTTGCCGGGGAGCTGTTTTTT. This gives the protein CASSLSRFAGELFF. The chain is built from TRBV7-9 and TRBJ2-2; D remains unclear. This CDR3 has 14 residues. Germline V CDR1 and CDR2: SEHNR, FQNEAQ (reference sequence). Trimming took off 5 bases at V and 6 bases at J, with 13 bases between the two ends.

A remark on this clonotype: A read error is possible here, since a much larger clone lies one base away. The genes are TRBV11-2 and TRBJ1-1; D gene unclear. This CDR3 spans 13 amino acids. Germline CDR1 SGHAT, CDR2 FQNNGV. The CDR3 sequence is CASSPRQTAEASF. CDR3 DNA: TGTGCCAGCAGCCCCCGACAAACTGCTGAAGCTTCCTTT.

Comments on this clonotype: A much larger clone sits a single nucleotide away, making a read error possible. This chain joins TRBV7-9 and TRBJ1-5; D call uncertain. Germline CDR1 reads SEHNR; CDR2 reads FQNEAQ (reference sequence). The V end was cut by 5 bases, the J end by 2 bases, with 13 bases between. The CDR3 sequence is 15 residues long. The chain's CDR3 is CASSPSNSGNQPQHF. For the CDR3, the DNA is TGTGCCAGCAGCCCTAGTAATAGCGGCAATCAGCCCCAGCATTTT.

Concerning this clonotype itself: One end of the junction is discordant with germline, which a read error may explain. The chain has TRBV24-1 and TRBJ1-5, with 10 positions matching TRBD1. The CDR3 contains 19 residues. Germline loops: CDR1 KGHDR, CDR2 SFDVKD. The CDR3 is CASSSPSRGQGHLNQPQHF. CDR3 nucleotide sequence: TGTGCCAGCAGTTCCCCCTCGAGGGGACAGGGGCACCTAAATCAGCCCCAGCATTTT.

The chain is built from TRBV5-1 and TRBJ2-5; 12 bases align to TRBD2. The CDR3 spans 16 residues. Germline CDR1 SGHRS, CDR2 YFSETQ. J was trimmed by 1 base and V by 2 bases; bases with no gene match: 3. The CDR3 region has the DNA TGCGCCAGCAGCTTTGGACTAGCGGGAAGCCAAGAGACCCAGTACTTC. It is translated as CASSFGLAGSQETQYF.

V is TRBV6-4 and J is TRBJ1-3; D uncertain. Germline CDR1 is MRHNA and CDR2 is SNTAGT. This CDR3 is built from 14 residues. The V end was cut by 3 bases, the J end by 9 bases, with 15 bases between. CDR3 nucleotide sequence: TGTGCCAGCAGTGATCGGTGGAAAAGGGCCACCATATATTTT. Its protein is CASSDRWKRATIYF.

The J gene is TRBJ1-2, the V gene TRBV4-2; 7 positions agree with TRBD1. Germline V gene data show CDR1 as LGHNA and CDR2 as YNFKEQ. CDR3 length equals 15 residues. Trimming removed 4 bases from V and 3 bases from J; junction bases left unmatched: 8. The CDR3 bases are TGTGCCAGCAGCCCCTCCACAGGGGCGCACTATGGCTACACCTTC. Encoded protein: CASSPSTGAHYGYTF.

The chain carries TRBV24-1 and TRBJ1-5, with 7 positions matching TRBD1. CDR3 length equals 14 residues. The V gene's germline CDR1 is KGHDR and CDR2 SFDVKD. Trimming cost V 11 bases and J 5 bases; bases outside gene matches: 11. CDR3 region: CASSPGTDYQPQHF. The DNA of the CDR3 is TGTGCCAGCTCTCCCGGGACAGATTATCAGCCCCAGCATTTT.

This clonotype has ten or more counts. CDR3 sequence reads: CASSYSIQGYTF. CDR3 in DNA: TGTGCCAGCAGTTACTCGATCCAGGGCTACACCTTC. The chain is built from TRBV6-6 and TRBJ1-2; D remains unclear. Germline values: CDR1 MNHNY, CDR2 SVGAGI (reference sequence). V lost 0 bases and J 8 bases, leaving 7 bases between the germline ends. This CDR3 spans 12 amino acids.

V gene TRBV19 combines with J gene TRBJ2-7; a weak D match, TRBD2 (6 bases). V was cut by 9 bases and J by 7 bases, with 22 bases left in between. The CDR3 spans 14 residues. Germline V gene lookup returns CDR1 LNHDA and CDR2 SQIVND (reference sequence). CDR3 sequence reads: CASSKSLGTWEQYF. The DNA for the CDR3 is TGTGCCAGCTCAAAATCATTGGGGACTTGGGAGCAGTACTTC.

This clonotype occurred a few times. The chain has TRBV5-1 and TRBJ1-4; D not resolved. From germline, CDR1 is SGHRS and CDR2 YFSETQ. V was pared by 0 bases and J by 0 bases, with 9 bases between. The CDR3 totals 16 residues. The chain's CDR3 is CASSLAGYATNEKLFF. CDR3 coding DNA: TGCGCCAGCAGCTTGGCTGGGTATGCAACTAATGAAAAACTGTTTTTT.

This clonotype has only a few counts. The V and J genes are TRBV20-1 and TRBJ1-6, with unresolved D. Between the trimmed V and J ends, which lost 6 bases and 2 bases, there was a span of 17 bases. This CDR3 spans 16 amino acids. The germline V gene has CDR1 DFQATT and CDR2 SNEGSKA (reference sequence). This CDR3 is CSATTAAATYNSPLHF. The CDR3 coding sequence is TGCAGTGCCACGACCGCTGCGGCAACCTATAATTCACCCCTCCACTTT.

This rearrangement joins TRBV6-2 or TRBV6-3 to TRBJ2-7; possible D gene TRBD2, 6 bases. This CDR3 is built from 12 residues. The germline V gene has CDR1 MNHEY and CDR2 SVGEGT. V shed 3 bases and J shed 5 bases, with 8 bases lying between them. Here the CDR3 reads CASSYWRDEQYF. CDR3 bases: TGTGCCAGCAGTTATTGGAGGGACGAGCAGTACTTC.

This chain uses TRBV2 with TRBJ1-5, with a tentative D call TRBD1 (6 bases). The CDR3 has 17 residues. V was trimmed by 1 base and J by 0 bases, leaving 13 bases between them. Per germline, CDR1 SNHLY and CDR2 FYNNEI. For the CDR3, the DNA is TGTGCCAGCAGTGAAGACAGGGTTTTCGATAGCAATCAGCCCCAGCATTTT. This codes for CASSEDRVFDSNQPQHF.

The chain combines TRBV10-3 with TRBJ1-2; 10 bases map to TRBD1. The germline V gene encodes CDR1 ENHRY and CDR2 SYGVKD. V lost 4 bases and J lost 7; bases outside the gene matches: 3. The CDR3 extends over 13 amino acids. CDR3 in DNA: TGTGCCATCAGTGGACAGGGGGCGCCTGGCTACACCTTC. The encoded protein is CAISGQGAPGYTF.

The chain links TRBV7-9 to TRBJ2-2; TRBD2 matches at 11 bases. Trimming took 6 bases from V and 8 from J; bases not matched to a gene: 8. This CDR3 region has 15 residues. CDR1 is SEHNR and CDR2 is FQNEAQ in the germline V gene (reference sequence). CDR3 bases: TGTGCCAGCAGTGCCCGACTAGCGGGACTGGGGGAGCTGTTTTTT. Its translation is CASSARLAGLGELFF. The variable domain in full, with the rest retrieved from reference TRBV7-9 and TRBJ2-2, is DTGVSQNPRHKITKRGQNVTFRCDPISEHNRLYWYRQTLGQGPEFLTYFQNEAQLEKSRLLSDRFSAERPKGSFSTLEIQRTEQGDSAMYLCASSARLAGLGELFFGEGSRLTVL.

The genes are TRBV7-9 and TRBJ1-4; D is unresolved. Trimming left V 3 bases short and J 7 bases short, with 9 bases between. The CDR3 consists of 13 residues. Germline CDR1 and CDR2: SEHNR and FQNEAQ (reference sequence). CDR3 sequence reads: CASSFGVAEKLFF. The DNA of the CDR3 is TGTGCCAGCAGCTTCGGGGTTGCTGAAAAACTGTTTTTT.

This chain uses TRBV4-3 with TRBJ1-1; TRBD1 might be the D (6 bases). The CDR3 consists of 16 residues. V was clipped by 0 bases and J by 0 bases, with 11 bases between them. Per germline, CDR1 LGHNA and CDR2 YSLEER. The CDR3 reads CASSQDETGLNTEAFF. DNA of the CDR3: TGCGCCAGCAGCCAAGATGAAACAGGGTTGAACACTGAAGCTTTCTTT.

The chain recombines TRBV7-9 with TRBJ1-3; no reliable D call. The germline V gene encodes CDR1 SEHNR and CDR2 FQNEAQ (reference sequence). V was shortened by 5 bases and J by 0 bases, with 11 bases between the two germline ends. The CDR3 runs 15 residues. CDR3 sequence (DNA): TGTGCCAGCAGCCAAGGATTCCGCTCTGGAAACACCATATATTTT. It specifies CASSQGFRSGNTIYF.

This clonotype was picked up a small number of times. The chain has TRBV7-9 and TRBJ1-4, with D possibly being TRBD1 (5 bases). This CDR3 has 16 amino acids. V dropped 5 bases and J dropped 0 bases, with 13 bases sitting between them. Germline CDR1 reads SEHNR; CDR2 reads FQNEAQ (reference sequence). For the CDR3, the DNA is TGTGCCAGCAGCCCCGGGGTGGGGGCAACTAATGAAAAACTGTTTTTT. Protein: CASSPGVGATNEKLFF.

V is TRBV20-1 and J is TRBJ2-5, with D maybe TRBD1 (5 bases). V was trimmed by 1 base and J by 3 bases, leaving 12 bases between them. CDR3 size: 14 residues. The germline V gene has CDR1 DFQATT and CDR2 SNEGSKA (reference sequence). In DNA, the CDR3 is TGCAGTGCTAGAGGACAGACACCGAAAGAGACCCAGTACTTC. This gives the protein CSARGQTPKETQYF.